This is a list of T cell receptor beta chains from one sample in a study of blood T cell repertoires in COVID-19. The assay was immunoSEQ multiplex PCR, and TCRdb's table has in-frame clones only and misses some. The sample carries around 110,000 clones, approximately 84% recorded once. The sequencing sample was made of peripheral blood. These receptors all stem from a man between 70 and 80 years old with active or convalescent COVID-19. CDR3s include the opening cysteine and the closing phenylalanine or tryptophan. The listing skips clone size in some rows; elsewhere it reads once, few, many or a size class.

>TRBV13|TRBJ1-2|NA
CASSPRDRVSYTF
>TRBV5-8|TRBJ2-5|once
CASSFGGQETQYF
>TRBV15|TRBJ2-1|once
CATSRTTATGVDEQFF
>TRBV9|TRBJ2-1|NA
CASSPSRLVGEQFF
>TRBV7-8|TRBJ2-7|once
CASSRGGGPRYEQYF
>TRBV6-6|TRBJ1-5|once
CASSSQISHQPQHF
>TRBV18|TRBJ2-7|NA
CASSPQASGSEQYF
>TRBV29-1|TRBJ2-1|NA
CSVEVGLAGWGEQFF
>TRBV3-1/TRBV3-2|TRBJ1-2|NA
CASSQGGTGNYGYTF
>TRBV2|TRBJ2-3|few
CASSPLSGRGTDTQYF
>TRBV28|TRBJ1-5|NA
CASRPGTGNRAQHF
>TRBV7-9|TRBJ1-1|NA
CASSLPGGPLLDF
>TRBV5-5|TRBJ2-7|NA
CASSPQGAYEQYF
>TRBV3-1/TRBV3-2|TRBJ1-1|NA
CASSQGGGGLGTEAFF
>TRBV6-6|TRBJ2-2|NA
CASSSQMGGTGELFF
>TRBV20-1|TRBJ2-1|NA
CSARGSVEQFF
>TRBV7-8|TRBJ1-1|NA
CASRDRGRMNTEAFF
>TRBV11-3|TRBJ2-7|NA
CASSLGQGSLYEQYF
>TRBV6-5|TRBJ2-3|NA
CASSYSTSGRPDTQYF
>TRBV5-1|TRBJ1-2|once
CASSLLPETNYGYTF
>TRBV5-1|TRBJ2-1|NA
CASSLGTGVNEQFF
>TRBV27|TRBJ1-5|few
CASSLRQVGQPQHF
>TRBV7-2|TRBJ1-5|NA
CASSLSTGNQPQHF
>TRBV24-1|TRBJ1-5|NA
CATSDPRTSGQPQHF
>TRBV27|TRBJ1-5|NA
CASSLSGVVSQPQHF
>TRBV30|TRBJ1-2|NA
CAWSVMGQGGRGYTF
>TRBV2|TRBJ2-3|NA
CASRALADTQYF
>TRBV28|TRBJ2-3|NA
CASRRGYTDTQYF
>TRBV3-1/TRBV3-2|TRBJ1-1|NA
CASSQVVRAGTEAFF
>TRBV7-9|TRBJ2-1|NA
CASSLGAGVNEQFF
>TRBV4-2|TRBJ2-7|NA
CASSQDGGAGGGYEQYF
>TRBV14|TRBJ2-3|NA
CASSQVSGHRTDTQYF
>TRBV5-1|TRBJ2-3|NA
CASSLVQGASDTQYF
>TRBV10-3|TRBJ2-1|NA
CAISALSGQGANEQFF
>TRBV5-4|TRBJ2-5|once
CASSSKLAGGQETQYF
>TRBV11-3|TRBJ1-1|NA
CASSYGRGEAFF
>TRBV19|TRBJ1-3|NA
CASRNQGFSGNTIYF
>TRBV5-6|TRBJ2-1|NA
CASSPDRISYNEQFF
>TRBV3-1/TRBV3-2|TRBJ2-6|NA
CASSHRGAGANVLTF
>TRBV7-8|TRBJ1-5|NA
CASSLNRNSNQPQHF
>TRBV13|TRBJ1-4|NA
CASSFGTGGRNEKLFF
>TRBV7-9|TRBJ1-2|NA
CASSLWRGGYTF
>TRBV7-8|TRBJ1-2|NA
CASSLGAAGWYGYTF
>TRBV7-8|TRBJ1-2|NA
CASGEPSNYGYTF
>TRBV12-5|TRBJ2-1|NA
CASGLVTGVGLHNEQFF
>TRBV5-1|TRBJ1-2|NA
CASSLATGANYGYTF
>TRBV25-1|TRBJ2-1|once
CASSEGGARGLYNEQFF
>TRBV6-5|TRBJ2-2|NA
CASSYSPGLATGELFF
>TRBV4-1|TRBJ2-7|NA
CASSQDTGYYEQYF
>TRBV6-2/TRBV6-3|TRBJ1-2|few
CASSYVIGTGTRCTF
>TRBV18|TRBJ2-7|few
CASSPGLADSYEQYF
>TRBV11-2|TRBJ2-6|NA
CASSSRGGPGANVLTF
>TRBV5-4|TRBJ1-1|NA
CASSLAGGLGTEAFF
>TRBV9|TRBJ2-1|NA
CASSADRGDYNEQFF
>TRBV28|TRBJ1-5|once
CASSHGQGNNQPQHF
>TRBV19|TRBJ1-3|NA
CASSPSVGAGNTIYF
>TRBV19|TRBJ1-3|NA
CASSPTGRGNTIYF
>TRBV21-1|TRBJ2-5|NA
CASKAGGQETQYF
>TRBV15|TRBJ2-6|once
CATSSGGRSLNSGANVLTF
>TRBV28|TRBJ1-4|few
CASSRTGFFPNEKLFF